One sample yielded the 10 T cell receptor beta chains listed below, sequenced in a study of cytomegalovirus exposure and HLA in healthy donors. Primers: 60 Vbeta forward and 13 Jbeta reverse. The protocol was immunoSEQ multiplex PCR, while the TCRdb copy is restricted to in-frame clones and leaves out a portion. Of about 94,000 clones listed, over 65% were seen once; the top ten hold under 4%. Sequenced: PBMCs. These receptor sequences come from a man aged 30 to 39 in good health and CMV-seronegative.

The CDR3 reads CASSFAGRTTEAFF. As DNA, the CDR3 is TGTGCCAGCAGCTTTGCAGGAAGAACCACTGAAGCTTTCTTT. The chain couples TRBV7-9 to TRBJ1-1, with D unclear. Trimming took 3 bases from V and 4 from J, leaving 12 bases between them. CDR1 and CDR2 (germline): SEHNR, FQNEAQ (reference sequence). CDR3 length: 14 residues.

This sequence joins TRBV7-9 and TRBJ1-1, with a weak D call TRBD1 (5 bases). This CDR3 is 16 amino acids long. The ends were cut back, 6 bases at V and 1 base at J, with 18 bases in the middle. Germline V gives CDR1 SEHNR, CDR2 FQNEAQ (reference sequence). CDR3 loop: CASSSRGWVENTEAFF. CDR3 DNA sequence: TGTGCCAGCAGTTCCCGGGGGTGGGTCGAGAACACTGAAGCTTTCTTT.

The CDR3 nucleotides are TGTGCCAGCAGTACAGGGGACAACTATGGCTACACCTTC. Its protein product is CASSTGDNYGYTF. The rearrangement uses TRBV27 and TRBJ1-2; TRBD1 agrees at 7 bases. This CDR3 region has 13 residues. Trimming at V came to 5 bases and at J to 2 bases, leaving 2 bases not matched to a gene. Germline loops: CDR1 MNHEY, CDR2 SMNVEV (reference sequence).

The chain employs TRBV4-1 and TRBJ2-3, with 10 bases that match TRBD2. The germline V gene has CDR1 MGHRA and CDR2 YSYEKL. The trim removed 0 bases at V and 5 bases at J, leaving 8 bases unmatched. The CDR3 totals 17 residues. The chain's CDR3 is CASSQDSRASGGDTQYF. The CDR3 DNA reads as TGCGCCAGCAGCCAAGATTCGAGGGCTAGCGGGGGAGATACGCAGTATTTT.

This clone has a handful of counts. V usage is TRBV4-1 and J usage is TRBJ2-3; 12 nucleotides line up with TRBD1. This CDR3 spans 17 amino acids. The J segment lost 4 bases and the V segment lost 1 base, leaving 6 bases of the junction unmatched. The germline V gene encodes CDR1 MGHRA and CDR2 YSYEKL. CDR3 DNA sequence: TGCGCCAGCAGCCAAGTAAGAGGGACAGGGGGCCCAGATACGCAGTATTTT. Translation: CASSQVRGTGGPDTQYF.

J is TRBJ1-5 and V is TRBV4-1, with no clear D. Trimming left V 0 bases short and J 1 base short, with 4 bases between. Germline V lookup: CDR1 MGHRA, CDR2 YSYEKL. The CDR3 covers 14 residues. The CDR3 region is CASSQEESNQPQHF. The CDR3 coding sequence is TGCGCCAGCAGCCAAGAGGAGAGCAATCAGCCCCAGCATTTT.

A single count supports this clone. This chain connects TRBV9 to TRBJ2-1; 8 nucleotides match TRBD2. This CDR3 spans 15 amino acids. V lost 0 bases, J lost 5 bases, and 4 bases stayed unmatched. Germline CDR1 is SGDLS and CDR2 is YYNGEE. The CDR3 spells CASSVDGGANNEQFF. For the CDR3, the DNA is TGTGCCAGCAGCGTAGACGGGGGGGCAAACAATGAGCAGTTCTTC. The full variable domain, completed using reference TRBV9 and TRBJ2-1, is DSGVTQTPKHLITATGQRVTLRCSPRSGDLSVYWYQQSLDQGLQFLIQYYNGEERAKGNILERFSAQQFPDLHSELNLSSLELGDSALYFCASSVDGGANNEQFFGPGTRLTVL.

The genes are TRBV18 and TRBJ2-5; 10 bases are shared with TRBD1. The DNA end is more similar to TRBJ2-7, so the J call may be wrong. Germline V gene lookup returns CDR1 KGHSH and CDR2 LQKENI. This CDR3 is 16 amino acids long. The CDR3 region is CASSQPRQGAVYEQYF. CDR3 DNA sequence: TGTGCCAGCTCTCAACCTAGACAGGGGGCGGTCTACGAGCAGTACTTC.

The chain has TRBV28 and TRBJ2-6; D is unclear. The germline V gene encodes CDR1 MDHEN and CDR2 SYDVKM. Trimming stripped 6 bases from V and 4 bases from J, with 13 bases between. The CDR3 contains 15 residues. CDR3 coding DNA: TGTGCCAGCAGCCCAGTCCCCAGGGGGGCCAACGTCCTGACTTTC. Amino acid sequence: CASSPVPRGANVLTF.

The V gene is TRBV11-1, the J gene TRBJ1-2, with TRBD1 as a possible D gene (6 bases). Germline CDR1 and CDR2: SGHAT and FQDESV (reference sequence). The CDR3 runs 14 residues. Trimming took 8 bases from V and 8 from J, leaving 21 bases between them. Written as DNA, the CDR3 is TGTGCCAGCGCCAACAACAGGGACCTGACCGGCTACACCTTC. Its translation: CASANNRDLTGYTF. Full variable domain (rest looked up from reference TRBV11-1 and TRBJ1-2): EAEVAQSPRYKITEKSQAVAFWCDPISGHATLYWYRQILGQGPELLVQFQDESVVDDSQLPKDRFSAERLKGVDSTLKIQPAELGDSAMYLCASANNRDLTGYTFGSGTRLTVV.